These 18 T cell receptor beta chains share one sample of origin, sequenced in a study of tumor and adjacent non-tumor tissue in lung cancer. The library came from three nested PCR rounds adapted from ARM-PCR protocols. From the multiplex PCR reads, TCRdb called clonotypes with MiXCR, one entry per CDR3 protein. The table records approximately 62,000 distinct CDR3 sequences, around 61% of them present only once. RNA was extracted from bulk tissue without any cell sorting. This non-tumor lung sample came from over 3 cm beyond the tumor edge. Source material: distant non-tumor lung tissue. These receptors were collected from a man between 65 and 85 years old with non-small cell lung cancer.

The sample holds a few counts of this clonotype. V is TRBV28 and J is TRBJ2-4; D is uncertain. The CDR3 sequence is 15 residues long. Per germline, CDR1 MDHEN and CDR2 SYDVKM. V dropped 7 bases and J dropped 0 bases, with 13 bases sitting between them. CDR3 DNA sequence: TGTGCCAGCACCCAGTGGCCGCTAGCCAAAAACATTCAGTACTTC. Its translation is CASTQWPLAKNIQYF.

This clonotype appeared many times. The chain recombines TRBV10-2 with TRBJ2-1, with 11 bases identical to TRBD2. J gave up 4 bases and V 4 bases, and 6 bases lay outside the gene matches. CDR3 length: 16 amino acids. In germline, CDR1 is WSHSY, CDR2 SAAADI. CDR3: CASSGFLAGGYNEQFF. The DNA of the CDR3 is TGCGCCAGCAGTGGTTTCCTAGCGGGAGGTTACAATGAGCAGTTCTTC.

Concerning this clonotype itself: The junction differs from germline at one of its ends, possibly a read error. The V call is TRBV6-1, the J call TRBJ2-1; 14 bases fit TRBD2. Looked up from germline, CDR1 is MNHNS and CDR2 is SASEGT. The CDR3 extends over 17 amino acids. The CDR3 loop reads CVSRGLAGVGVVAEQFF. The CDR3 DNA reads as TGTGTCAGCAGGGGACTAGCGGGAGTGGGGGTCGTGGCTGAGCAGTTCTTC.

This clonotype was seen at least ten times. The V gene is TRBV6-1, the J gene TRBJ1-4; 7 bases align to TRBD1. From germline, CDR1 is MNHNS and CDR2 SASEGT. J lost 5 bases, V lost 6 bases, and 18 bases had no gene match. The CDR3 spans 18 residues. CDR3: CASRKSRDRQNANEKLFF. The CDR3 coding sequence is TGTGCCAGCAGGAAATCCCGGGACAGACAAAATGCCAATGAAAAACTGTTTTTT.

The gene calls are TRBV6-1 and TRBJ2-5; no reliable D call. CDR3 size: 18 residues. Trimming removed 3 bases from V and 2 bases from J, with 22 bases in between. Looked up from germline, CDR1 is MNHNS and CDR2 is SASEGT. The CDR3 DNA sequence: TGTGCCAGCAGTGAGGCGCAAGTAGGGTTTCTTATACAAGAGACCCAGTACTTC. Its protein is CASSEAQVGFLIQETQYF.

This clonotype was recorded many times. The rearrangement uses TRBV6-2 or TRBV6-3 and TRBJ1-2; TRBD1 might be the D (6 bases). The CDR3 covers 16 residues. Deletions cut 7 bases from V and 6 bases from J, with 24 bases between. Germline assignment: CDR1 MNHEY and CDR2 SVGEGT. CDR3 sequence reads: CASTPHVRGAKDGYTF. CDR3 coding DNA: TGTGCCAGCACTCCTCACGTTCGGGGGGCAAAGGATGGCTACACCTTC.

In this sample, this clonotype turned up many times. The chain joins TRBV29-1 to TRBJ2-5; 7 bases line up with TRBD1. CDR1 is SQVTM and CDR2 is ANQGSEA in the germline V gene. V shed 6 bases, J shed 4 bases, and the junction held 5 bases outside the gene matches. The CDR3 consists of 12 residues. The CDR3 DNA follows: TGCAGCGTACGACCAGGGGGAGAGACCCAGTACTTC. It translates to CSVRPGGETQYF.

This clonotype has ten or more counts. V is TRBV2 and J is TRBJ2-5, with D tentatively TRBD1 or TRBD2 (7 bases each). This CDR3 has 15 residues. V lost 7 bases to trimming and J lost 2 bases, with 17 bases between them. In germline, CDR1 is SNHLY, CDR2 FYNNEI. The CDR3 loop is CASTRQGGPQETQYF. CDR3 in DNA: TGTGCCAGCACGCGTCAGGGGGGGCCGCAAGAGACCCAGTACTTC.

The table lists this clonotype with many counts. The genes are TRBV20-1 and TRBJ2-7, with D possibly TRBD1 on 5 matching bases. CDR3 length: 13 amino acids. With 6 bases removed from V and 2 bases from J, the gap between germline ends came to 14 bases. Per germline, CDR1 DFQATT and CDR2 SNEGSKA (reference sequence). The CDR3 spells CSAIGQVTYEQYF. For the CDR3, the DNA is TGCAGTGCAATAGGACAAGTAACCTACGAGCAGTACTTC.

This clonotype showed up many times. This sequence joins TRBV2 and TRBJ2-3, with 10 nucleotides matching TRBD1. The length of the CDR3 is 17 residues. Trimming cost V 8 bases and J 5 bases; bases outside gene matches: 16. The germline gives CDR1 SNHLY, CDR2 FYNNEI. This chain's CDR3 is CASSPIGRGTGEDTQYF. For the CDR3, the DNA is TGTGCCAGCTCGCCCATTGGGCGCGGGACAGGGGAAGATACGCAGTATTTT.

Turning to this clonotype: At one end, the junction sequence differs from germline, possibly due to a read error. V and J are TRBV6-5 and TRBJ1-1, with D unclear. In germline, CDR1 is MNHEY, CDR2 SVGAGI. The CDR3 sequence is 14 residues long. CDR3 sequence reads: CASSYPVRDTEAFF. CDR3 DNA sequence: TGTGCCAGTAGTTACCCCGTGAGGGACACTGAAGCTTTCTTT.

Comment on this clonotype: The conserved final phenylalanine or tryptophan is absent from the CDR3, which likely points to a read error. This sequence joins TRBV4-1 and TRBJ1-2; a weak D match, TRBD1 (6 bases). The CDR3 spans 17 residues. Looked up from germline, CDR1 is MGHRA and CDR2 is YSYEKL. The CDR3 DNA sequence: TGCGCCAGCGGCCATCCGGATGGGACAACGTCATGGTATGGCTACACCTCC. It specifies CASGHPDGTTSWYGYTS.

A word on this clonotype: A junction boundary mismatches the germline segment, possibly from a read error. The chain uses TRBV14 and TRBJ2-1; the match to TRBD2 covers 8 bases. There are 16 residues in the CDR3. Germline V gives CDR1 SGHDN, CDR2 FVKESK. CDR3 amino acids: CVSSQDAGGSHNEQFF. The CDR3 region has the DNA TGTGTCAGCAGCCAAGATGCGGGGGGTTCCCACAATGAGCAGTTCTTC.

As to this clonotype: One end of the junction fails to match germline, which may point to a read error. The chain employs TRBV11-1 and TRBJ2-5; D gene ambiguous. CDR3 size: 13 residues. Per germline, CDR1 SGHAT and CDR2 FQDESV (reference sequence). In DNA form, the CDR3 reads TGTGCCTGCAGCTTAGGTAGTCGTCAGGCCCAGTACTTC. Translated: CACSLGSRQAQYF. The full variable domain, rest sourced from reference TRBV11-1 and TRBJ2-5, is EAEVAQSPRYKITEKSQAVAFWCDPISGHATLYWYRQILGQGPELLVQFQDESVVDDSQLPKDRFSAERLKGVDSTLKIQPAELGDSAMYLCACSLGSRQAQYFGPGTRLLVL.

Remarks on this clonotype: An end of the junction differs from the germline gene, which may be a read error. The chain recombines TRBV12-3 or TRBV12-4 with TRBJ2-7; a weak D match, TRBD1 (5 bases). The CDR3 totals 16 residues. Here the CDR3 reads CASSLRATGKGREQYF. The CDR3 bases are TGTGCTAGCAGTTTACGCGCTACAGGAAAGGGCAGGGAGCAGTACTTC.

On this clonotype: Compared with germline, one end of the junction differs, possibly owing to a read error. The rearrangement joins TRBV4-1 to TRBJ2-7; TRBD1 aligns across 10 bases. This CDR3 contains 15 residues. The germline V gene encodes CDR1 MGHRA and CDR2 YSYEKL. CDR3 residues: CANSHYGQGDEQQYF. The DNA of the CDR3 is TGCGCCAACAGCCACTATGGACAGGGGGATGAGCAGCAGTACTTC.

Of note for this clonotype: This could be a read error, since a much larger clone is one nucleotide away. V and J are TRBV20-1 and TRBJ2-1; TRBD2 is a possible D gene (5 bases). In germline, CDR1 is DFQATT, CDR2 SNEGSKA (reference sequence). Trimming stripped 4 bases from V and 10 bases from J, with 23 bases between. The CDR3 loop spans 15 amino acids. The CDR3 nucleotides are TGCAGTGCTATGCCGGAACGGCTGACTATCAAAGAGCAGTTCTTC. This gives the protein CSAMPERLTIKEQFF.

Note on this clonotype: A much bigger clone sits one base away, suggesting this may be a read error. The V call is TRBV29-1, the J call TRBJ1-3; the D is unclear. This CDR3 is 13 amino acids long. Germline values: CDR1 SQVTM, CDR2 ANQGSEA. Trimming took off 4 bases at V and 7 bases at J, with 14 bases between the two ends. The chain's CDR3 is CSVGIVIGNTIYF. The CDR3 region has the DNA TGCAGCGTTGGTATCGTGATCGGGAACACCATATATTTT.